The subject of this entry is one T cell receptor beta chain. Its specificity is not known. The data were taken from a study of shared clonotypes between healthy human individuals. Points from the study as a whole: Tissue TCR repertoires likely differ from these blood-only repertoires.

Assay used: immunoSEQ multiplex PCR; TCRdb lists only in-frame clones, some missing. The sample comprises about 560,000 clones, roughly four fifths of which are singletons, and 12% rests with the top ten. Donors included only healthy HIV-negative adults lacking recent acute infections or vaccinations. Every donor was a Caucasian adult from Nashville, Tennessee. Germline-derived CDR1 and CDR2 are MDHEN and SYDVKM. Trimming pared 3 bases from V and 7 bases from J, leaving 15 bases between. There are 14 residues in the CDR3. This clonotype originated in a woman in her forties in good health. Some clones in this sample may be carry-over from other donors' samples. The chain employs TRBV28 and TRBJ1-2; D possibly corresponds to TRBD1 (5 bases). Sequenced: PBMCs. The CDR3 region has the DNA TGTGCCAGCAGTTTTTTAGACAGATACTTTGGCTACACCTTC. Its translation is CASSFLDRYFGYTF.